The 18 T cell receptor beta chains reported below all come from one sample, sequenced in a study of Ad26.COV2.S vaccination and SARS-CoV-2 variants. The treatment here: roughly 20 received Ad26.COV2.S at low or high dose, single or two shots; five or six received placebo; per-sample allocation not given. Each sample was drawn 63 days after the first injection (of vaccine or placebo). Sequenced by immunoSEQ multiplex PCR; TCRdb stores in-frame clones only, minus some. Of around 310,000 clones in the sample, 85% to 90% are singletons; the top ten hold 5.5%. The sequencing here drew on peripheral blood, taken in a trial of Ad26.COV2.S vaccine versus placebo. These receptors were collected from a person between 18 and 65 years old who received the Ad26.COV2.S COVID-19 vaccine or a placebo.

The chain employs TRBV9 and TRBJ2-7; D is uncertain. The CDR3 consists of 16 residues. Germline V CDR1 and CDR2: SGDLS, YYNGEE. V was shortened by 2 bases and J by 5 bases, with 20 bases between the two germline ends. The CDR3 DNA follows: TGTGCCAGCAGCGTCCTGGGATGGTATGGGGATGACGAGCAGTACTTC. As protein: CASSVLGWYGDDEQYF. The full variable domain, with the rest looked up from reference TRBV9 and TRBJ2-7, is DSGVTQTPKHLITATGQRVTLRCSPRSGDLSVYWYQQSLDQGLQFLIQYYNGEERAKGNILERFSAQQFPDLHSELNLSSLELGDSALYFCASSVLGWYGDDEQYFGPGTRLTVT.

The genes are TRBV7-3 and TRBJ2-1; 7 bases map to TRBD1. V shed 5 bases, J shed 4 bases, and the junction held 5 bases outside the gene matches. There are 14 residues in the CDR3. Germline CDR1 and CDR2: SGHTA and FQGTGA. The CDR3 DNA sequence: TGTGCCAGCAGCCCCGGGACAGAGTACAATGAGCAGTTCTTC. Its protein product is CASSPGTEYNEQFF.

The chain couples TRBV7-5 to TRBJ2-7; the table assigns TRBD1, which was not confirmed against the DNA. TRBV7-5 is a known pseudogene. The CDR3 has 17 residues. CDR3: CAEPRTALLDYPYEQYF. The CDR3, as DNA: TGTGCCGAACCCCGGACAGCATTGCTCGACTATCCCTACGAGCAGTACTTC.

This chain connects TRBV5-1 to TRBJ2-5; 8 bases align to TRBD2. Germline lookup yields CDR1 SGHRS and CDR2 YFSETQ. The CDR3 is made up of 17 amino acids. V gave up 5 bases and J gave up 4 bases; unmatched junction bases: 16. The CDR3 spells CASSREAGAGVGETQYF. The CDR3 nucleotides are TGCGCCAGCAGTCGCGAAGCGGGAGCGGGAGTAGGAGAGACCCAGTACTTC.

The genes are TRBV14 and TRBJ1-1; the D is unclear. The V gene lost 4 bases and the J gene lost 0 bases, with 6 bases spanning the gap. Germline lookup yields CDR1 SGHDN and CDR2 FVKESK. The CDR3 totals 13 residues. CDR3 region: CASSLLLNTEAFF. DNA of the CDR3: TGTGCCAGCAGCCTCCTATTGAACACTGAAGCTTTCTTT.

Here the CDR3 reads CASSLGGLAFF. The DNA for the CDR3 is TGTGCCAGCAGCTTAGGGGGGCTCGCTTTCTTT. The chain is built from TRBV13 and TRBJ1-1, with D tentatively TRBD1 (5 bases). V lost 0 bases to trimming and J lost 11 bases, with 7 bases between them. Germline V lookup: CDR1 PRHDT, CDR2 FYEKMQ (reference sequence). There are 11 residues in the CDR3.

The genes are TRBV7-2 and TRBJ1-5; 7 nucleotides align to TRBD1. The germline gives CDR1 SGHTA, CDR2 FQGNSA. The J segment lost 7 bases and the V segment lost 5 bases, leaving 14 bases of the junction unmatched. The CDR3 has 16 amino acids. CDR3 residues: CASSERPGGGKQPQHF. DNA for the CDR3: TGTGCCAGCAGCGAGCGGCCAGGGGGAGGTAAACAGCCCCAGCATTTT.

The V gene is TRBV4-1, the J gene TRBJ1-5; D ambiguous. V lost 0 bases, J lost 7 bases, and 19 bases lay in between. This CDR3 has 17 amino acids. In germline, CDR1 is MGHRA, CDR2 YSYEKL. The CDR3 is CASSQDAGPLRGQPQHF. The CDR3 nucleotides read TGCGCCAGCAGCCAAGACGCCGGGCCACTCCGCGGCCAGCCCCAGCATTTT.

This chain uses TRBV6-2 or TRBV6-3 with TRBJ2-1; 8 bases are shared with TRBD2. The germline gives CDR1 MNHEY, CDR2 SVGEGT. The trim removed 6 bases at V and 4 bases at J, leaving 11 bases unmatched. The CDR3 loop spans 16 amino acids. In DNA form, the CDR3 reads TGTGCCAGCAGCCCTGTCGGCAGCGGGGGATACAATGAGCAGTTCTTC. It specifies CASSPVGSGGYNEQFF.

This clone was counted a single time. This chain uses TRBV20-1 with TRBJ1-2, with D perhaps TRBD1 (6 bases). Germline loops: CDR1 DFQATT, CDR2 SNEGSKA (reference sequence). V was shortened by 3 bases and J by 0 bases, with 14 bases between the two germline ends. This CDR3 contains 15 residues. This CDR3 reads CSASSTGLSNYGYTF. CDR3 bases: TGCAGTGCTAGTTCTACAGGGCTTTCTAACTATGGCTACACCTTC.

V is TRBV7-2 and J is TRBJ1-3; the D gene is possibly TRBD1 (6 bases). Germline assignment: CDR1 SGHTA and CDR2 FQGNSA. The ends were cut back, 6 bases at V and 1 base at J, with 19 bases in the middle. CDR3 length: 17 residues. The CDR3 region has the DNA TGTGCCAGCAGTCCGACAGGAGCCGCACGGTCTGGAAACACCATATATTTT. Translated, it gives CASSPTGAARSGNTIYF.

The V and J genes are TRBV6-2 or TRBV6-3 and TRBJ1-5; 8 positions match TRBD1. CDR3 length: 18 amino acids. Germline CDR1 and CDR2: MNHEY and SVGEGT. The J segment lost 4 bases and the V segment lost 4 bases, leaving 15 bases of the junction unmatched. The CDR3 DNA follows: TGTGCCAGCAGTTCCCTGACAGGGGAGGTGGTGCTGAATCAGCCCCAGCATTTT. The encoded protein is CASSSLTGEVVLNQPQHF.

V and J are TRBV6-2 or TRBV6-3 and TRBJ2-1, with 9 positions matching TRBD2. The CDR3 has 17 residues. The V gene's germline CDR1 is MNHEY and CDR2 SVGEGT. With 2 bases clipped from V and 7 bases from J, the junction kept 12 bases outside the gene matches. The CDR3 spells CASSYLIAGAFSNEQFF. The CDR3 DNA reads TGTGCCAGCAGTTACCTCATAGCGGGAGCTTTTTCGAATGAGCAGTTCTTC.

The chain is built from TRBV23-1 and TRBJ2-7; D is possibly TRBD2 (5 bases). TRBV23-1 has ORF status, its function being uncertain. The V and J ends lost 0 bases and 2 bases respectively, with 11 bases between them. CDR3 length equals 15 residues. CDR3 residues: CASSQSGALTYEQYV. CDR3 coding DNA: TGCGCCAGCAGTCAATCGGGAGCTCTGACCTACGAGCAGTACGTC.

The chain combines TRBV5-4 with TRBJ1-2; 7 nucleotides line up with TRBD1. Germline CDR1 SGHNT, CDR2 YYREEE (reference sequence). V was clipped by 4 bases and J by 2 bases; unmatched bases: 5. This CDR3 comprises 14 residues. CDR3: CASSTTGSNYGYTF. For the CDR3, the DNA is TGTGCCAGCAGCACGACAGGGTCCAACTATGGCTACACCTTC.

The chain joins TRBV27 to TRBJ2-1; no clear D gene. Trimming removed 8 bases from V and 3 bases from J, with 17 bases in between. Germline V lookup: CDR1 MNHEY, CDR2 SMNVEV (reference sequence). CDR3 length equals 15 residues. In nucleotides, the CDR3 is TGTGCCAGCCGCTTAGCCGCCAGCCGCTACAATGAGCAGTTCTTC. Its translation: CASRLAASRYNEQFF.

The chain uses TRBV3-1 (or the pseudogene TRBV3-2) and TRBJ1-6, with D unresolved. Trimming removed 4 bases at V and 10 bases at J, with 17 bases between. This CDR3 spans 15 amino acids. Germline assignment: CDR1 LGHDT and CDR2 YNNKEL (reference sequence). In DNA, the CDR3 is TGTGCCAGCAGCCTTACCGGGCCCCCTGTGTCACCCCTCCACTTT. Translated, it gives CASSLTGPPVSPLHF.

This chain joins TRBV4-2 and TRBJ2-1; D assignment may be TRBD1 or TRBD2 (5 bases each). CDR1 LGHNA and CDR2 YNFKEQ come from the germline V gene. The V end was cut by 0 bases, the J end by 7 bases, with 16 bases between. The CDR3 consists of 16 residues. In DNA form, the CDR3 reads TGTGCCAGCAGCCAAGACCGAGCCCTAGGGACGAATGAGCAGTTCTTC. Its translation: CASSQDRALGTNEQFF.